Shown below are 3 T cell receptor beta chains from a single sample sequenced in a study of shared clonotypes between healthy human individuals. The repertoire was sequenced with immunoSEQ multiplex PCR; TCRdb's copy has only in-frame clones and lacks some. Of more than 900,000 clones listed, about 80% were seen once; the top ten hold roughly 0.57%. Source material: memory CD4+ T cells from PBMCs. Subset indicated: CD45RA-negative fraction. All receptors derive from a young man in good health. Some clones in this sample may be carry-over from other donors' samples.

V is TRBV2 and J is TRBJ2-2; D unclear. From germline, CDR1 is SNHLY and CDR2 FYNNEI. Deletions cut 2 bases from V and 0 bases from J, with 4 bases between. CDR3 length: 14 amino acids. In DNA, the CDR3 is TGTGCCAGCAGTGAACGTCCGAACACCGGGGAGCTGTTTTTT. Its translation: CASSERPNTGELFF. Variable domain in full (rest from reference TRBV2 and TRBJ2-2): EPEVTQTPSHQVTQMGQEVILRCVPISNHLYFYWYRQILGQKVEFLVSFYNNEISEKSEIFDDQFSVERPDGSNFTLKIRSTKLEDSAMYFCASSERPNTGELFFGEGSRLTVL.

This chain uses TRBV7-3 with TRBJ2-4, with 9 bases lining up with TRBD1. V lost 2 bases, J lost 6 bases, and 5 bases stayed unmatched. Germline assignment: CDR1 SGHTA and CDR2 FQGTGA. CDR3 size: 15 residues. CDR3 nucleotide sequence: TGTGCCAGCAGCTTAGGACAGGGGACGTTAAACATTCAGTACTTC. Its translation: CASSLGQGTLNIQYF.

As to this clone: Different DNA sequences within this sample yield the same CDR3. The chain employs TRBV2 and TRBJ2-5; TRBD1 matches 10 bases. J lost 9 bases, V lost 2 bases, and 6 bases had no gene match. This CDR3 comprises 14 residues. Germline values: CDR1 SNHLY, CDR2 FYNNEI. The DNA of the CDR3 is TGTGCCAGCAGTGAATACCGGACAGGGGGGGCCCAGTACTTC. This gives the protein CASSEYRTGGAQYF. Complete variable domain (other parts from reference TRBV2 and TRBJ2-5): EPEVTQTPSHQVTQMGQEVILRCVPISNHLYFYWYRQILGQKVEFLVSFYNNEISEKSEIFDDQFSVERPDGSNFTLKIRSTKLEDSAMYFCASSEYRTGGAQYFGPGTRLLVL.